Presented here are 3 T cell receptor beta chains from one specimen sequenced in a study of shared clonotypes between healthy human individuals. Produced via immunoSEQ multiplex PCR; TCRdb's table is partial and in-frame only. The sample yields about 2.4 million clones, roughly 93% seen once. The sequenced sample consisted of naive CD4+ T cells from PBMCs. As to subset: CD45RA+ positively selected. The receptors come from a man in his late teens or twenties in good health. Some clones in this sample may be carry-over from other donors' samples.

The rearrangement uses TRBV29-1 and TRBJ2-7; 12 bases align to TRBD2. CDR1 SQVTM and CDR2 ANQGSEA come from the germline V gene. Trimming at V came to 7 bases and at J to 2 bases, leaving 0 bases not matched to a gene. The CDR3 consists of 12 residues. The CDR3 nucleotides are TGCAGCGGGACTAGCGGGACCTACGAGCAGTACTTC. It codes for CSGTSGTYEQYF.

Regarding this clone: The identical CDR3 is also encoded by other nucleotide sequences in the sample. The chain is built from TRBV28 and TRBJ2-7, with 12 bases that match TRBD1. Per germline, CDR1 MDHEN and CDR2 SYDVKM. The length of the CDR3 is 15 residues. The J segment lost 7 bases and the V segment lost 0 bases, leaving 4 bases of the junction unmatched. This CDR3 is CASSLWGQGADEQYF. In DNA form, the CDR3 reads TGTGCCAGCAGTTTATGGGGACAGGGGGCTGATGAGCAGTACTTC.

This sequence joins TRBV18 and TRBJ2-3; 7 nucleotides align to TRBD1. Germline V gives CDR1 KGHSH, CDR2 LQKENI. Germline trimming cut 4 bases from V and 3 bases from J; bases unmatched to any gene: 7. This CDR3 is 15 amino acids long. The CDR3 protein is CASSRSQGKTDTQYF. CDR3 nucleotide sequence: TGTGCCAGCTCACGCTCACAGGGGAAAACAGATACGCAGTATTTT. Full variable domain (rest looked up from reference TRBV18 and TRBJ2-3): NAGVMQNPRHLVRRRGQEARLRCSPMKGHSHVYWYRQLPEEGLKFMVYLQKENIIDESGMPKERFSAEFPKEGPSILRIQQVVRGDSAAYFCASSRSQGKTDTQYFGPGTRLTVL.